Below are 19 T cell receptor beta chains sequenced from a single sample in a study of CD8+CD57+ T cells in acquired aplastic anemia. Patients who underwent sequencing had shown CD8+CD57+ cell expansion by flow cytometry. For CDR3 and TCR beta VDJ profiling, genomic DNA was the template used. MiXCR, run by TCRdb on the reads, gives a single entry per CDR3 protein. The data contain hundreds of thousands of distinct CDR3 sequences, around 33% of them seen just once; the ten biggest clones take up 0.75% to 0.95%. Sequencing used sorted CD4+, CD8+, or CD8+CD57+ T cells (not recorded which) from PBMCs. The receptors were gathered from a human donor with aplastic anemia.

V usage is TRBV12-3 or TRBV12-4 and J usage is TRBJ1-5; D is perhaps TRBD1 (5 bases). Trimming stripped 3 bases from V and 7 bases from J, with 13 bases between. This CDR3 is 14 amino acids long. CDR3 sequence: CASSFGGTKQPQHF. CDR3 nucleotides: TGTGCCAGCAGTTTCGGGGGGACGAAGCAGCCCCAGCATTTT.

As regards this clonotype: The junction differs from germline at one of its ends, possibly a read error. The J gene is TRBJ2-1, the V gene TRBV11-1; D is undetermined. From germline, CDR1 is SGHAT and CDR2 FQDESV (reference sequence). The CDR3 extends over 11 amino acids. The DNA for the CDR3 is TGTACCAGCACCACCTACAATGAGCAGTTCTTC. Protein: CTSTTYNEQFF.

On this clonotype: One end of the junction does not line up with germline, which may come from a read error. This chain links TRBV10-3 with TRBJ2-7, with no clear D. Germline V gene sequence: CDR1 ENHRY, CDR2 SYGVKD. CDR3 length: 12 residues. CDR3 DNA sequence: TGTGCCAGCAGTTACGCGTCGGGCGATCAGTACTTC. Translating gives CASSYASGDQYF.

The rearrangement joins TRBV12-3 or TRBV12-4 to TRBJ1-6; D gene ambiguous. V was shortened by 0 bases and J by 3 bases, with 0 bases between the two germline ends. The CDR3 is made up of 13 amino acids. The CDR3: CASSLAYNSPLHF. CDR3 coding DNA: TGTGCCAGCAGTTTAGCCTATAATTCACCCCTCCACTTT.

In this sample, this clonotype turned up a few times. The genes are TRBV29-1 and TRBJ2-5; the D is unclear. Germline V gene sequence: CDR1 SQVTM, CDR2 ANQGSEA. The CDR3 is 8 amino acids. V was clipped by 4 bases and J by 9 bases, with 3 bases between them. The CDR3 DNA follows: TGCAGCGTTGGTTCCCAGTACTTC. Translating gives CSVGSQYF.

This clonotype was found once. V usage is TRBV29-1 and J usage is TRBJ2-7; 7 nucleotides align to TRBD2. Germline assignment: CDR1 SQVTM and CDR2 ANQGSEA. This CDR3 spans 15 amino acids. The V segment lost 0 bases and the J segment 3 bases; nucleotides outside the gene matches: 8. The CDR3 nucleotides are TGCAGCGTTGAAGATCCGCGGGGGTCCTACTACGAGCAGTACTTC. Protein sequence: CSVEDPRGSYYEQYF.

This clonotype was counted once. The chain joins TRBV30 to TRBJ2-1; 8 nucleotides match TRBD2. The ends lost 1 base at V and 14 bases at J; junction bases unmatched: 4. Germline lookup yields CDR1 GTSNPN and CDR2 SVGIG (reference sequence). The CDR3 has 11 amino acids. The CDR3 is CAWSAAGVEFF. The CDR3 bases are TGTGCCTGGAGTGCAGCGGGAGTGGAGTTCTTC.

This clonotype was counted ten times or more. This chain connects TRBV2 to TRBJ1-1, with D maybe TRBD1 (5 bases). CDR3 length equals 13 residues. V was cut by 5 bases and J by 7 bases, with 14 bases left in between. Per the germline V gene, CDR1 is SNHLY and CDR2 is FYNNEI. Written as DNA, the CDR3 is TGTGCCAGCAGTAACCGGGACTCAAGTGAAGCTTTCTTT. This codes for CASSNRDSSEAFF.

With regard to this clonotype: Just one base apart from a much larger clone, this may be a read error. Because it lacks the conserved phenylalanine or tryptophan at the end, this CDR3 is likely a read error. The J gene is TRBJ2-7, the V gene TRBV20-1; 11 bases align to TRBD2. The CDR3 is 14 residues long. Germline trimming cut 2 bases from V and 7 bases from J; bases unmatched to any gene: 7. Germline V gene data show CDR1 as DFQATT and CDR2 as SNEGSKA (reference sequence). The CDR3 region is CSARRSGRAREQYL. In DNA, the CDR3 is TGCAGTGCTAGACGTAGCGGGAGGGCCAGGGAGCAGTACCTC.

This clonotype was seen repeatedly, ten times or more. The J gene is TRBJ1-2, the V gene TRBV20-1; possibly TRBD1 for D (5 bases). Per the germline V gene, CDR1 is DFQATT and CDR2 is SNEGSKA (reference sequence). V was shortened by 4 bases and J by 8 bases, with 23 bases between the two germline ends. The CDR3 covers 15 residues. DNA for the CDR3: TGCAGTGCTAAGTCGGTTACAGGAGACCTATGGGGCTACACCTTC. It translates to CSAKSVTGDLWGYTF.

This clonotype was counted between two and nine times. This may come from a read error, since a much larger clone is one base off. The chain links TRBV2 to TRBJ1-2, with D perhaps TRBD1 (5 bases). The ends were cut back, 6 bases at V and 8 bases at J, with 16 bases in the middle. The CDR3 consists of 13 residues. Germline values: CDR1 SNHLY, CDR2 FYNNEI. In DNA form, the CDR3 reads TGTGCCAGCAGGGACGGGGCATACGGCGGCTACACCTTC. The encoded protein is CASRDGAYGGYTF.

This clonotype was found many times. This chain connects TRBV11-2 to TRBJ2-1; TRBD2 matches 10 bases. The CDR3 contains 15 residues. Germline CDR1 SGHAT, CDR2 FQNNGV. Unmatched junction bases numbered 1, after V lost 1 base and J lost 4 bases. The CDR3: CASSLGTSGYNEQFF. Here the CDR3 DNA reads TGTGCCAGCAGCTTAGGGACTAGCGGATACAATGAGCAGTTCTTC.

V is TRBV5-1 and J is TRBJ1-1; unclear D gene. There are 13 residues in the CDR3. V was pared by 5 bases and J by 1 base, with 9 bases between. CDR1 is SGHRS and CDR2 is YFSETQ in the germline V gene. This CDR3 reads CASRVIENTEAFF. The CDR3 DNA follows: TGCGCCAGCAGGGTGATTGAGAACACTGAAGCTTTCTTT.

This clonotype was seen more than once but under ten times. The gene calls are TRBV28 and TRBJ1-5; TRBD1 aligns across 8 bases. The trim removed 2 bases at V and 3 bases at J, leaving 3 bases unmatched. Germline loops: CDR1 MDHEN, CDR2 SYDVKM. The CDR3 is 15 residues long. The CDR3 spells CASSLRTGTNQPQHF. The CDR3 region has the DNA TGTGCCAGCAGTTTACGGACAGGGACCAATCAGCCCCAGCATTTT.

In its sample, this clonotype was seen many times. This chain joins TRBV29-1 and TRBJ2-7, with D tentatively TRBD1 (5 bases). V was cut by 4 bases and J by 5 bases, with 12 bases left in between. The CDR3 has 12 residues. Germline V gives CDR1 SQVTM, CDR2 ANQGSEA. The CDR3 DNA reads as TGCAGCGTTGGTAAAGGGGATAACGAGCAGTACTTC. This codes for CSVGKGDNEQYF.

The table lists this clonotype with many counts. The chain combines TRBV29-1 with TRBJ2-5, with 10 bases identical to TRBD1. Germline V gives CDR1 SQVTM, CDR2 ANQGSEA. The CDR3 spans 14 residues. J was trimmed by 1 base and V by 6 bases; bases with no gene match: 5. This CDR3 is CSVAGQGSQETQYF. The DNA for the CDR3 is TGCAGCGTCGCGGGACAGGGGAGCCAAGAGACCCAGTACTTC.

The CDR3 here is CSVAGLAGGNYNEQFF. The CDR3, as DNA: TGCAGCGTTGCGGGACTAGCGGGGGGGAATTACAATGAGCAGTTCTTC. The chain joins TRBV29-1 to TRBJ2-1, with 16 nucleotides matching TRBD2. Germline CDR1 reads SQVTM; CDR2 reads ANQGSEA. After removal of 4 bases from V and 4 bases from J, the junction contained 4 bases not matched to a gene. This CDR3 spans 16 amino acids.

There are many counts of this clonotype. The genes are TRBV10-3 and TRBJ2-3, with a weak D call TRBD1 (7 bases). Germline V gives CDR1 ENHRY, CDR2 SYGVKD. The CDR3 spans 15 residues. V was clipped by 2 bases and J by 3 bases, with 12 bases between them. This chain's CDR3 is CAISEQTGRTDTQYF. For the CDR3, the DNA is TGTGCCATCAGTGAGCAGACAGGGAGGACAGATACGCAGTATTTT.

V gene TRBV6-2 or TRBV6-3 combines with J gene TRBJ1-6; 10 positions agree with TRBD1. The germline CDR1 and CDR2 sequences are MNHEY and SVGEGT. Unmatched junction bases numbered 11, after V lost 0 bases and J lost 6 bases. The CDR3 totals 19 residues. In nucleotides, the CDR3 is TGTGCCAGCAGTTACTCGCTCGGGACAGGGGTTTTGGGTAATTCACCCCTCCACTTT. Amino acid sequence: CASSYSLGTGVLGNSPLHF.